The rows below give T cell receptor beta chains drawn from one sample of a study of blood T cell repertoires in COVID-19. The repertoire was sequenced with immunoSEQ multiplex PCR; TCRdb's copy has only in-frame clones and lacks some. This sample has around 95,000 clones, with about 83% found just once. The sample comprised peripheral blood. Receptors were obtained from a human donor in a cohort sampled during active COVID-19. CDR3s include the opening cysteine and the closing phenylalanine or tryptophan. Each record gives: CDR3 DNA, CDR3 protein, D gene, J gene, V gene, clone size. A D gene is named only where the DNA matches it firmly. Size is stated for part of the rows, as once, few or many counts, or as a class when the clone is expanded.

CDR3nt: TGTGCCAGTAGAAGCTCTGCGAATTCACCCCTCCACTTT
CDR3aa: CASRSSANSPLHF
d_gene: NA
j_gene: TRBJ1-6
v_gene: TRBV19
abundance: NA

CDR3nt: TGTGCCAGTAGTGAGGGACAGTCCGGGGGCAATGAGCAGTTCTTC
CDR3aa: CASSEGQSGGNEQFF
d_gene: NA
j_gene: TRBJ2-1
v_gene: TRBV19
abundance: once

CDR3nt: TGTGCCAGTAGTCCGCGGACAGGGGAGGCTCGCACTAATGAAAAACTGTTTTTT
CDR3aa: CASSPRTGEARTNEKLFF
d_gene: TRBD1
j_gene: TRBJ1-4
v_gene: TRBV19
abundance: NA

CDR3nt: TGTGCCAGCAGCTTAGGGACAGTAACCTATGGCTACACCTTC
CDR3aa: CASSLGTVTYGYTF
d_gene: NA
j_gene: TRBJ1-2
v_gene: TRBV7-9
abundance: few

CDR3nt: TGCGCCAGCAGCTTGTCCCCCACACAGCTACACTCCTACAATGAGCAGTTCTTC
CDR3aa: CASSLSPTQLHSYNEQFF
d_gene: NA
j_gene: TRBJ2-1
v_gene: TRBV5-1
abundance: NA

CDR3nt: TGTGCCAGCAGTAGTTGGACAGGGGGCGACCAGCCCCAGCATTTT
CDR3aa: CASSSWTGGDQPQHF
d_gene: TRBD1
j_gene: TRBJ1-5
v_gene: TRBV6-2/TRBV6-3
abundance: NA

CDR3nt: TGCAGCTCCAGAACTAGTCCCCAAGAGACCCAGTACTTC
CDR3aa: CSSRTSPQETQYF
d_gene: NA
j_gene: TRBJ2-5
v_gene: TRBV29-1
abundance: NA

CDR3nt: TGTGCCAGTAGTACGGGGGATAAAGAGACCCAGTACTTC
CDR3aa: CASSTGDKETQYF
d_gene: NA
j_gene: TRBJ2-5
v_gene: TRBV19
abundance: NA

CDR3nt: TGTGCCAGTACTTTACAGGGGGGCTATAATTCACCCCTCCACTTT
CDR3aa: CASTLQGGYNSPLHF
d_gene: TRBD1
j_gene: TRBJ1-6
v_gene: TRBV19
abundance: NA

CDR3nt: TGCGCCAGCAGCTTGGTAGGGCAGGGCTCCTACAATGAGCAGTTCTTC
CDR3aa: CASSLVGQGSYNEQFF
d_gene: NA
j_gene: TRBJ2-1
v_gene: TRBV5-1
abundance: NA

CDR3nt: TGTGCCAGCAGCACTCTAAAACTAGCGGGGGGGCCGGATGAGCAGTTCTTC
CDR3aa: CASSTLKLAGGPDEQFF
d_gene: TRBD2
j_gene: TRBJ2-1
v_gene: TRBV5-4
abundance: NA

CDR3nt: TGTGCCAGCAGCTTCCAGGGGGCTGGCGAGCAGTACTTC
CDR3aa: CASSFQGAGEQYF
d_gene: TRBD1
j_gene: TRBJ2-7
v_gene: TRBV7-2
abundance: few

CDR3nt: TGTGCCAGTAGTATCCGAGCGGGCTTGTCGTGGGAGACCCAGTACTTC
CDR3aa: CASSIRAGLSWETQYF
d_gene: NA
j_gene: TRBJ2-5
v_gene: TRBV19
abundance: NA

CDR3nt: TGTGCCAGTAGTCCGCTGGGACAGGGGCAAACAATGAATTCACCCCTCCACTTT
CDR3aa: CASSPLGQGQTMNSPLHF
d_gene: TRBD1
j_gene: TRBJ1-6
v_gene: TRBV19
abundance: many

CDR3nt: TGTGCCAGCAGCTGGACAGGGATAAGTGGCTACACCTTC
CDR3aa: CASSWTGISGYTF
d_gene: TRBD1
j_gene: TRBJ1-2
v_gene: TRBV7-2
abundance: few

CDR3nt: TGTGCCAGCTCATCCCAGAGCACACAGGGAGAAGAGACCCAGTACTTC
CDR3aa: CASSSQSTQGEETQYF
d_gene: NA
j_gene: TRBJ2-5
v_gene: TRBV18
abundance: NA

CDR3nt: TGCAGTGCTAGTCGGGACAGGCCCTACGAGCAGTACTTC
CDR3aa: CSASRDRPYEQYF
d_gene: TRBD1
j_gene: TRBJ2-7
v_gene: TRBV20-1
abundance: NA

CDR3nt: TGTGCCAGCAGTTACCGGACAGGGGGCGGCTACACCTTC
CDR3aa: CASSYRTGGGYTF
d_gene: TRBD1
j_gene: TRBJ1-2
v_gene: TRBV6-6
abundance: NA

CDR3nt: TGTGCCAGCAGCTGGACAGGGGGCGCGGGTAGCAATCAGCCCCAGCATTTT
CDR3aa: CASSWTGGAGSNQPQHF
d_gene: TRBD1
j_gene: TRBJ1-5
v_gene: TRBV5-5
abundance: few

CDR3nt: TGTGCCAGCAGTTACTTAGACAGGGGGGGTGAAAAACTGTTTTTT
CDR3aa: CASSYLDRGGEKLFF
d_gene: TRBD1
j_gene: TRBJ1-4
v_gene: TRBV6-6
abundance: NA

CDR3nt: TGTGCCAGCAGCCAAGCAGGGACAGGGAGGACGGCTTTCTTT
CDR3aa: CASSQAGTGRTAFF
d_gene: TRBD1
j_gene: TRBJ1-1
v_gene: TRBV3-1/TRBV3-2
abundance: NA

CDR3nt: TGTGCCAGCAGTTCTCCGGTAGATTCACCCCTCCACTTT
CDR3aa: CASSSPVDSPLHF
d_gene: NA
j_gene: TRBJ1-6
v_gene: TRBV7-9
abundance: NA

CDR3nt: TGTGCCAGCAGTTACTCGGGACAGGAAAAAGCTTTCTTT
CDR3aa: CASSYSGQEKAFF
d_gene: TRBD1
j_gene: TRBJ1-1
v_gene: TRBV6-5
abundance: NA

CDR3nt: TGTGCCAGCATTACTAGCGGGAGGGCGGGGTCCAAGAACATTCAGTACTTC
CDR3aa: CASITSGRAGSKNIQYF
d_gene: TRBD2
j_gene: TRBJ2-4
v_gene: TRBV2
abundance: NA

CDR3nt: TGTGCCAGCAGCCAAGAGCAGGGCACTGAAGCTTTCTTT
CDR3aa: CASSQEQGTEAFF
d_gene: NA
j_gene: TRBJ1-1
v_gene: TRBV3-1/TRBV3-2
abundance: NA

CDR3nt: TGTGCCAGCAGCTTGGGTCAGGGCTCTTACAATGAGCAGTTCTTC
CDR3aa: CASSLGQGSYNEQFF
d_gene: NA
j_gene: TRBJ2-1
v_gene: TRBV5-8
abundance: NA